The T cell receptor (beta chain) under discussion was sequenced for a study of blood T cells in healthy people across ages. The CDR3 sequence is 19 residues long. Germline V CDR1 and CDR2: MDHEN, SYDVKM. Trimming cost V 3 bases and J 2 bases, with 23 bases left between them. Next came a second PCR, run for about 7 to 12 cycles, which used a sample-barcoded 5' primer along with a J-beta primer mix. Each CDR3 protein gets one entry after TCRdb re-called the 5' RACE reads with MiXCR. The sample shows about 800,000 distinct CDR3 sequences, 58% of them seen only once. The chain has TRBV28 and TRBJ2-4, with D perhaps matching TRBD1 (5 bases). This clonotype was obtained from a man younger than 45 in good health. The sequenced sample consisted of blood. DNA of the CDR3: TGTGCCAGCAGTTTCCCCCCATGGGGCACGACACACTCCAAAAACATTCAGTACTTC. This translates into CASSFPPWGTTHSKNIQYF.